These 10 T cell receptor beta chains originate from one sample sequenced in a study of shared clonotypes between healthy human individuals. Profiled with immunoSEQ multiplex PCR; TCRdb holds only in-frame clones, not every one. Of fewer than 650,000 clones listed, over 60% were seen once; the top ten hold over 10%. Source material: PBMCs. The receptors were sampled from a woman in her thirties or forties in good health. Some clones in this sample may be carry-over from other donors' samples.

The chain links TRBV4-2 to TRBJ2-1; 11 bases map to TRBD2. Per the germline V gene, CDR1 is LGHNA and CDR2 is YNFKEQ. This CDR3 is 12 amino acids long. The junction had 3 bases not matched to a gene; V was cut back by 2 bases and J by 15 bases. The CDR3 DNA follows: TGTGCCAGCAGCCAAACTAGCGGGAGAACGTTCTTC. Amino acids: CASSQTSGRTFF.

The chain combines TRBV4-3 with TRBJ2-1, with 9 bases aligning to TRBD2. The junction had 10 bases not matched to a gene; V was cut back by 4 bases and J by 9 bases. From germline, CDR1 is LGHNA and CDR2 YSLEER. The CDR3 runs 15 residues. For the CDR3, the DNA is TGCGCCAGCAGCCTTAGAGGGCTAGCGGGGTCTGAGCAGTTCTTC. Translated: CASSLRGLAGSEQFF.

The genes are TRBV7-9 and TRBJ1-3; D is perhaps TRBD1 (6 bases). The CDR3 is made up of 15 amino acids. V was shortened by 3 bases and J by 1 base, with 10 bases between the two germline ends. Germline CDR1 and CDR2: SEHNR and FQNEAQ (reference sequence). The CDR3 sequence: CASSFLGGSGNTIYF. The DNA for the CDR3 is TGTGCCAGCAGCTTCTTAGGGGGTTCTGGAAACACCATATATTTT.

A remark on this clone: A far more abundant clone sits one base away, making this likely a read error. V usage is TRBV30 and J usage is TRBJ2-7, with TRBD2 identical over 8 bases. Per germline, CDR1 GTSNPN and CDR2 SVGIG (reference sequence). The CDR3 length is 15 residues. The J segment lost 7 bases and the V segment lost 2 bases, leaving 13 bases of the junction unmatched. Here the CDR3 DNA reads TGTGCCTGGAGTCGAGTACAGGGACTAGTAGAGGAGCAGTACTTC. It specifies CAWSRVQGLVEEQYF.

The chain joins TRBV6-1 to TRBJ1-3; 7 bases fit TRBD1. V was pared by 6 bases and J by 5 bases, with 7 bases of the junction left unmatched. The CDR3 runs to 14 residues. Germline V lookup: CDR1 MNHNS, CDR2 SASEGT. CDR3 in DNA: TGTGCCAGCAGCCTGGGACAGTCTCGAAACACCATATATTTT. Translating gives CASSLGQSRNTIYF.

This chain joins TRBV10-3 and TRBJ2-3, with 9 bases that match TRBD2. CDR3 length: 16 amino acids. Germline-derived CDR1 and CDR2 are ENHRY and SYGVKD. V lost 6 bases, J lost 4 bases, and 11 bases stayed unmatched. The CDR3 is CAIRGLAGFIPDTQYF. CDR3 nucleotides: TGTGCCATCAGAGGGCTAGCGGGGTTTATCCCAGATACGCAGTATTTT.

This clone appeared a few times. This chain's CDR3 is CASSQGTWLAANENDEQFF. CDR3 coding DNA: TGCGCCAGCAGCCAAGGAACCTGGCTAGCGGCTAACGAGAACGATGAGCAGTTCTTC. This sequence joins TRBV4-1 and TRBJ2-1, with 7 positions matching TRBD2. CDR3 length: 19 residues. Germline V gene data show CDR1 as MGHRA and CDR2 as YSYEKL. J was trimmed by 8 bases and V by 1 base; bases with no gene match: 20.

As for this clone: A much larger clone lies a single base off, so this may be a read error. The CDR3 region is CASSFERNTEALF. The DNA for the CDR3 is TGTGCCAGCAGCTTTGAGAGGAACACTGAAGCTCTCTTT. The V gene is TRBV5-4, the J gene TRBJ1-1; D gene uncertain. The CDR3 has 13 residues. Per germline, CDR1 SGHNT and CDR2 YYREEE (reference sequence).

On this clone itself: The junction and the germline gene differ at one end; a read error may be behind it. V and J are TRBV28 and TRBJ1-1; 7 bases align to TRBD1. This CDR3 has 13 amino acids. Per germline, CDR1 MDHEN and CDR2 SYDVKM. CDR3 sequence (DNA): TGTGCCAGCAGTTTTCAGGGGGGGACCGTAGCTCTCTTT. Its translation: CASSFQGGTVALF.

A word on this clone: This may arise from a read error, as a much more abundant clone is one base away. The rearrangement uses TRBV4-2 and TRBJ2-1; TRBD2 might be the D (5 bases). CDR3 length: 16 residues. The germline V gene encodes CDR1 LGHNA and CDR2 YNFKEQ. With 0 bases removed from V and 8 bases from J, the gap between germline ends came to 17 bases. The chain's CDR3 is CASSQDFPLRVHEQFF. The DNA of the CDR3 is TGTGCCAGCAGCCAAGATTTCCCTTTGAGGGTTCATGAGCAGTTCTTC.